The source of this TCR beta chain is a study of blood T cell repertoires in COVID-19. Study summary: The United States, Italy and Spain provided the acute and convalescent COVID-19 samples. T cells, B-cell-depleted T cells, or PBMCs provided the cDNA or gDNA that served as material.

This clone has only a few counts. Germline CDR1 is MNHNY and CDR2 is SVGAGI (reference sequence). CDR3 size: 15 residues. V was shortened by 5 bases and J by 7 bases, with 20 bases between the two germline ends. Patients from Seattle were sampled longitudinally, starting during active infection. Sequenced by immunoSEQ multiplex PCR; TCRdb stores in-frame clones only, minus some. This sample has 200,000 to 300,000 clones, with about four fifths found just once. This receptor was obtained from a woman at least 80 years old with COVID-19, enrolled during active disease. Sequencing used peripheral blood. The J gene is TRBJ1-1, the V gene TRBV6-6; D perhaps matches TRBD1 (6 bases). Written as DNA, the CDR3 is TGTGCCAGCAGTCCCACAGGGAATAGAGGGGGTGAAGCTTTCTTT. Residues: CASSPTGNRGGEAFF.